The 31 T cell receptor beta chains below come from one sample, sequenced in a study of PD-1 blockade in classical Hodgkin lymphoma. Sequenced by immunoSEQ multiplex PCR; TCRdb stores in-frame clones only, minus some. The table has around 92,000 clones, 65% to 85% seen once; the top ten hold 15% to 20%. As for time point: cycle 4 day 1 (C4D1), after 5 to 7 weeks of nivolumab. After autologous stem cell transplantation all patients relapsed, and prior brentuximab vedotin exposure differed between cohorts. This specimen consisted of peripheral blood mononuclear cells (PBMCs), obtained before the fourth cycle of nivolumab. Receptor source: a human donor with classical Hodgkin lymphoma.

Details on this clone: One end of the junction does not line up with germline, which may come from a read error. The gene calls are TRBV5-4 and TRBJ2-2; D is ambiguous. The CDR3 totals 14 residues. CDR1 SGHNT and CDR2 YYREEE come from the germline V gene (reference sequence). DNA for the CDR3: TGCGCCAGCAGCCAAGGGTCTGGGACCGGGGAGCTGTTTTTT. Encoded protein: CASSQGSGTGELFF.

This clone was detected many times. The rearrangement uses TRBV7-2 and TRBJ1-1, with no clear D. CDR3 length: 14 residues. Trimming removed 2 bases from V and 3 bases from J, with 10 bases in between. The germline gives CDR1 SGHTA, CDR2 FQGNSA. CDR3 sequence reads: CASSLSSQDTEAFF. CDR3 DNA sequence: TGTGCCAGCAGCTTAAGTAGCCAGGACACTGAAGCTTTCTTT.

The rearrangement links TRBV11-3 to TRBJ2-7; D not resolved. CDR3 length equals 15 residues. Germline values: CDR1 SGHNT, CDR2 YENEEA. The germline V and J ends were trimmed by 3 bases and 0 bases, with 12 bases remaining between them. The DNA of the CDR3 is TGTGCCAGCAGCTTGGATCGCGGAAGCTCCTACGAGCAGTACTTC. Its protein is CASSLDRGSSYEQYF. The full variable domain, with the rest looked up from reference TRBV11-3 and TRBJ2-7, is EAGVVQSPRYKIIEKKQPVAFWCNPISGHNTLYWYLQNLGQGPELLIRYENEEAVDDSQLPKDRFSAERLKGVDSTLKIQPAELGDSAVYLCASSLDRGSSYEQYFGPGTRLTVT.

V and J are TRBV6-4 and TRBJ1-5; tentative D call: TRBD1 (6 bases). Germline V gene lookup returns CDR1 MRHNA and CDR2 SNTAGT. This CDR3 is built from 17 residues. V lost 4 bases to trimming and J lost 1 base, with 17 bases between them. In nucleotides, the CDR3 is TGTGCCAGCAGTGCCCCCGTCAGCAGGGGAAGCAATCAGCCCCAGCATTTT. This translates into CASSAPVSRGSNQPQHF.

With regard to this clone: A read error may be the cause here, since a much bigger clone is one base away. The chain uses TRBV9 and TRBJ1-1, with D perhaps TRBD1 (5 bases). Trimming cost V 3 bases and J 1 base, with 7 bases left between them. The germline V gene has CDR1 SGDLS and CDR2 YYNGEE. The length of the CDR3 is 13 residues. CDR3 nucleotides: TGTGCCAGCAGCGGGGGGGGGAACACTGAAGCTTTCTTT. Translating it yields CASSGGGNTEAFF.

This chain links TRBV27 with TRBJ2-1; 10 nucleotides align to TRBD2. The CDR3 sequence is 16 residues long. V was pared by 5 bases and J by 6 bases, with 10 bases of the junction left unmatched. The germline gives CDR1 MNHEY, CDR2 SMNVEV (reference sequence). CDR3 DNA sequence: TGTGCCAGCAGTGCTAGCTGGGCTAGCGGGAGCAATGAGCAGTTCTTC. It is translated as CASSASWASGSNEQFF.

The chain recombines TRBV28 with TRBJ2-4; D remains unclear. The V and J ends lost 4 bases and 5 bases respectively, with 15 bases between them. The CDR3 totals 15 residues. Looked up from germline, CDR1 is MDHEN and CDR2 is SYDVKM. The CDR3 here is CASSSASANENIQYF. The CDR3 bases are TGTGCCAGCAGTTCGGCCAGCGCCAACGAAAACATTCAGTACTTC.

The chain has TRBV20-1 and TRBJ1-2; D is uncertain. Deletions cut 0 bases from V and 1 base from J, with 0 bases between. The germline V gene encodes CDR1 DFQATT and CDR2 SNEGSKA (reference sequence). This CDR3 region has 11 residues. CDR3 nucleotide sequence: TGCAGTGCTAGAGATAACTATGGCTACACCTTC. Residues: CSARDNYGYTF.

The V gene is TRBV12-5, the J gene TRBJ2-1; 12 bases are shared with TRBD1. The CDR3 runs to 16 residues. Germline loops: CDR1 LGHNT, CDR2 FRNRAP. V gave up 0 bases and J gave up 15 bases; unmatched junction bases: 12. CDR3 bases: TGTGCTAGTGGTTTGGTACTCGGGACAGGGGGCCCTCAGGTGTTCTTC. Translation: CASGLVLGTGGPQVFF.

V usage is TRBV28 and J usage is TRBJ2-1; 8 nucleotides agree with TRBD2. V was pared by 7 bases and J by 5 bases, with 7 bases of the junction left unmatched. This CDR3 spans 14 amino acids. Germline CDR1 is MDHEN and CDR2 is SYDVKM. The CDR3 region has the DNA TGTGCCAGCATAAGCGGGAGTATCCACAATGAGCAGTTCTTC. This gives the protein CASISGSIHNEQFF. Full variable domain (remainder filled in from reference TRBV28 and TRBJ2-1): DVKVTQSSRYLVKRTGEKVFLECVQDMDHENMFWYRQDPGLGLRLIYFSYDVKMKEKGDIPEGYSVSREKKERFSLILESASTNQTSMYLCASISGSIHNEQFFGPGTRLTVL.

In regard to this clone: Additional DNA sequences in this sample encode the identical CDR3. The gene calls are TRBV11-2 and TRBJ2-7; D call uncertain. The ends were cut back, 3 bases at V and 3 bases at J, with 9 bases in the middle. Germline assignment: CDR1 SGHAT and CDR2 FQNNGV. This CDR3 is 13 amino acids long. The CDR3 DNA is TGTGCCAGCAGCTTCACGACTGGCTACGAGCAGTACTTC. Residues: CASSFTTGYEQYF.

The gene calls are TRBV19 and TRBJ2-5; 13 positions match TRBD2. V was pared by 2 bases and J by 1 base, with 4 bases of the junction left unmatched. The germline V gene has CDR1 LNHDA and CDR2 SQIVND (reference sequence). The CDR3 runs 17 residues. In nucleotides, the CDR3 is TGTGCCAGTAGTATACCCAGACTAGCGGGAGGCCAAGAGACCCAGTACTTC. Protein sequence: CASSIPRLAGGQETQYF.

The genes are TRBV10-3 and TRBJ2-5; the D gene is possibly TRBD2 (6 bases). Germline CDR1 ENHRY, CDR2 SYGVKD. Trimming stripped 3 bases from V and 5 bases from J, with 13 bases between. CDR3 length: 14 residues. The CDR3 sequence is CAISDVLGRETQYF. As DNA, the CDR3 is TGTGCCATCAGTGATGTATTGGGGAGGGAGACCCAGTACTTC.

The CDR3 DNA is TGTGCCAGCCAAGGAGGCGGTTCCTACGAGCAGTACTTC. This sequence encodes CASQGGGSYEQYF. This rearrangement joins TRBV6-5 to TRBJ2-7, with D possibly TRBD2 on 5 matching bases. Germline CDR1 is MNHEY and CDR2 is SVGAGI. This CDR3 has 13 amino acids. V lost 8 bases to trimming and J lost 1 base, with 12 bases between them.

The rearrangement uses TRBV7-6 and TRBJ2-2; D call uncertain. V lost 1 base and J 3 bases, leaving 6 bases between the germline ends. Germline CDR1 is SGHVS and CDR2 is FNYEAQ. This CDR3 has 14 amino acids. The CDR3 DNA follows: TGTGCCAGCAGCTTAGGGGTTGACACCGGGGAGCTGTTTTTT. Translation gives CASSLGVDTGELFF.

The chain carries TRBV6-6 and TRBJ2-2; D remains ambiguous. This CDR3 is 13 amino acids long. V was cut by 5 bases and J by 1 base, with 5 bases left in between. The germline V gene encodes CDR1 MNHNY and CDR2 SVGAGI (reference sequence). DNA for the CDR3: TGTGCCAGCAGTCGGGTGAACACCGGGGAGCTGTTTTTT. It specifies CASSRVNTGELFF.

This clone was observed once. The J gene is TRBJ2-2, the V gene TRBV7-8; D gene uncertain. Germline assignment: CDR1 SGHVS and CDR2 FQNEAQ. This CDR3 is 15 amino acids long. Trimming stripped 1 base from V and 1 base from J, with 7 bases between. The CDR3 here is CASSLGIMNTGELFF. The CDR3, as DNA: TGTGCCAGCAGCTTAGGTATCATGAACACCGGGGAGCTGTTTTTT.

The V and J genes are TRBV29-1 and TRBJ2-1; weak D call: TRBD1 (6 bases). The V end lost 4 bases, the J end lost 0 bases, and 10 bases lay between the germline ends. Per germline, CDR1 SQVTM and CDR2 ANQGSEA. This CDR3 region has 14 residues. CDR3 sequence: CSVAGQSSYNEQFF. The CDR3 DNA follows: TGCAGCGTTGCCGGACAGAGCTCCTACAATGAGCAGTTCTTC.

This chain uses TRBV6-1 with TRBJ2-3, with 7 bases matching TRBD1. CDR3 size: 16 residues. Per germline, CDR1 MNHNS and CDR2 SASEGT. Trimming took 2 bases from V and 4 from J; bases not matched to a gene: 9. CDR3 nucleotide sequence: TGTGCCAGCAGTGAAAGGGGGCTTTGGGACGCAGATACGCAGTATTTT. Its translation: CASSERGLWDADTQYF.

This chain connects TRBV4-2 to TRBJ1-1; perhaps TRBD1 as D (5 bases). The CDR3 runs to 15 residues. Trimming removed 5 bases at V and 3 bases at J, with 16 bases between. Germline V gives CDR1 LGHNA, CDR2 YNFKEQ. The CDR3 sequence: CASSWPQGVDTEAFF. The CDR3 nucleotides are TGTGCCAGCAGCTGGCCGCAGGGAGTTGACACTGAAGCTTTCTTT.

This chain links TRBV14 with TRBJ1-1; unclear D gene. V lost 4 bases and J lost 0, with 6 bases in between. Germline CDR1 reads SGHDN; CDR2 reads FVKESK. This CDR3 is 13 amino acids long. The CDR3 loop is CASSPMVNTEAFF. CDR3 in DNA: TGTGCCAGCAGCCCGATGGTGAACACTGAAGCTTTCTTT.

The chain is built from TRBV5-1 and TRBJ1-4; perhaps TRBD1 as D (6 bases). Germline V gene lookup returns CDR1 SGHRS and CDR2 YFSETQ. V was trimmed by 0 bases and J by 5 bases, leaving 14 bases between them. The CDR3 covers 16 residues. The CDR3 DNA is TGCGCCAGCAGCTTGGGTGTGGGGGCTCCGAATGAAAAACTGTTTTTT. It codes for CASSLGVGAPNEKLFF.

This clone was seen once. The V gene is TRBV5-5, the J gene TRBJ2-7, with 8 bases identical to TRBD1. Germline V gives CDR1 SGHKS, CDR2 YYEKEE (reference sequence). J gave up 6 bases and V 4 bases, and 12 bases lay outside the gene matches. CDR3 length equals 15 residues. The CDR3 DNA is TGTGCCAGCAGCCAGCCGGGACAGGTCCTCGGCGAGCAGTACTTC. Protein product: CASSQPGQVLGEQYF.

This clone was seen only a few times. The chain recombines TRBV30 with TRBJ2-5, with TRBD2 matching over 11 bases. Germline V CDR1 and CDR2: GTSNPN, SVGIG (reference sequence). With V trimmed by 0 bases and J by 4 bases, 4 bases remained unmatched. This CDR3 has 15 residues. CDR3 bases: TGTGCCTGGAGTGTACTAGCGGGAGACCCAGAGACCCAGTACTTC. Encoded protein: CAWSVLAGDPETQYF.

This clone was seen a handful of times. V gene TRBV7-2 combines with J gene TRBJ2-1; no firm D call. This CDR3 is built from 15 residues. The germline gives CDR1 SGHTA, CDR2 FQGNSA. V lost 0 bases, J lost 0 bases, and 6 bases lay in between. The CDR3 DNA reads TGTGCCAGCAGCTTAGCGCGTTCCTCCTACAATGAGCAGTTCTTC. It is translated as CASSLARSSYNEQFF.

There are a few counts of this clone. The V call is TRBV12-5, the J call TRBJ1-2; D not certain. Germline CDR1 is LGHNT and CDR2 is FRNRAP. CDR3 length equals 14 residues. V shed 1 base and J shed 8 bases, with 14 bases lying between them. The CDR3 loop reads CASGLDKGVGGYTF. In DNA form, the CDR3 reads TGTGCTAGTGGTTTGGACAAGGGAGTAGGGGGCTACACCTTC.

This clone has only one observation. In DNA, the CDR3 is TGTGCCAGCAACCCCCCTAGCGGGAGAGGGGCAGATACGCAGTATTTT. Its translation is CASNPPSGRGADTQYF. The V call is TRBV28, the J call TRBJ2-3; TRBD2 matches at 10 bases. This CDR3 contains 16 residues. Germline-derived CDR1 and CDR2 are MDHEN and SYDVKM. Trimming took 7 bases from V and 4 from J; bases not matched to a gene: 11.

Only one count was recorded for this clone. This sequence joins TRBV11-1 and TRBJ2-5; 7 bases map to TRBD2. Trimming removed 0 bases from V and 3 bases from J; junction bases left unmatched: 10. The germline CDR1 and CDR2 sequences are SGHAT and FQDESV (reference sequence). The CDR3 is made up of 17 amino acids. CDR3 sequence (DNA): TGTGCCAGCAGCTTAGCGCGGGCGAGCCGGGGGGAAGAGACCCAGTACTTC. Amino acid sequence: CASSLARASRGEETQYF.

The chain carries TRBV9 and TRBJ2-3, with TRBD1 identical over 7 bases. V dropped 4 bases and J dropped 4; count of bases not matched to a gene: 6. In germline, CDR1 is SGDLS, CDR2 YYNGEE. The CDR3 runs 14 residues. DNA of the CDR3: TGTGCCAGCAGCTTACAGGGGCAGTCAGATACGCAGTATTTT. Translation gives CASSLQGQSDTQYF.

This chain connects TRBV19 to TRBJ2-7; D may be TRBD1 (8 bases). The germline V and J ends were trimmed by 5 bases and 1 base, with 12 bases remaining between them. From germline, CDR1 is LNHDA and CDR2 SQIVND (reference sequence). This CDR3 region has 14 residues. The CDR3 here is CASSSQGGSYEQYF. DNA of the CDR3: TGTGCCAGTAGTTCACAGGGGGGGTCCTACGAGCAGTACTTC.

The V gene is TRBV19, the J gene TRBJ1-1; D not resolved. The CDR3 runs 14 residues. The V end lost 1 base, the J end lost 4 bases, and 10 bases lay between the germline ends. Germline CDR1 is LNHDA and CDR2 is SQIVND (reference sequence). This CDR3 is CASSIAIAGTEAFF. As DNA, the CDR3 is TGTGCCAGTAGTATAGCTATAGCCGGCACTGAAGCTTTCTTT.